A selection of T cell receptor beta chains follows, all from one sample in a study of T cell repertoires in cytomegalovirus infection. TCRdb processed the reads anew with MiXCR; each CDR3 protein has one entry. This table holds around 630,000 distinct CDR3 sequences, 20% to 30% found once. Input material: CD8+ T cells from PBMCs. The receptors shown here come from a human donor in good health (CMV status not recorded). Some clones in this sample may be carry-over from other donors' samples. The CDR3 runs from the conserved cysteine through the conserved F or W. The D gene is left open where the match is weak. Only some rows state a clone size, as once, few, many or a class for expanded clones.

CDR3,DNA,V,size,J,D
CASSSYRGGASYNEQFF,TGTGCCAGCAGTTCTTACAGGGGGGGGGCTTCCTACAATGAGCAGTTCTTC,TRBV28,-,TRBJ2-1,-
CASSIISSGYNEQFF,TGTGCCAGTAGTATAATCTCTAGCGGGTACAATGAGCAGTTCTTC,TRBV19,-,TRBJ2-1,TRBD2
CASSFFAGANTGELFF,TGTGCCAGCAGCTTTTTCGCCGGGGCGAACACCGGGGAGCTGTTTTTT,TRBV7-6,many,TRBJ2-2,-
CASSFSIQETQHF,TGTGCCAGCAGCTTCTCGATTCAAGAGACCCAGCACTTC,TRBV7-6,-,TRBJ2-5,-
CASGPGQAPSNYGYTF,TGTGCCAGCGGCCCGGGACAGGCCCCTTCTAACTATGGCTACACCTTC,TRBV7-6,many,TRBJ1-2,TRBD1
CVSSLAVNEQFF,TGTGTCAGCAGCTTAGCTGTTAATGAGCAGTTCTTC,TRBV11-1,-,TRBJ2-1,-
CASSYAAGANVLTF,TGTGCCAGCAGTTACGCCGCTGGGGCCAACGTCCTGACTTTC,TRBV6-5,many,TRBJ2-6,-
CASGRGFTEAFF,TGTGCCAGCGGCAGGGGGTTCACTGAAGCTTTCTTT,TRBV6-1,-,TRBJ1-1,TRBD1
CASSLVMANTEAFF,TGTGCCAGCAGCTTGGTAATGGCGAACACTGAAGCTTTCTTT,TRBV7-2,many,TRBJ1-1,-
CAISEFESLGTDLYQPQHF,TGTGCCATCAGTGAGTTCGAATCTTTAGGGACGGACCTCTATCAGCCCCAGCATTTT,TRBV10-3,many,TRBJ1-5,-
CASRTGTNPGF,TGTGCCAGCAGAACCGGGACGAACCCCGGGTTC,TRBV6-1,many,TRBJ2-4,-
CASSIVAGANTGELFF,TGTGCCAGCAGCATTGTAGCGGGGGCGAACACCGGGGAGCTGTTTTTT,TRBV7-2,-,TRBJ2-2,TRBD2
CASSYSAAFYYNEQFF,TGTGCCAGCAGTTACTCGGCAGCCTTTTACTACAATGAGCAGTTCTTC,TRBV6-2/TRBV6-3,few,TRBJ2-1,-
CASSEVSRAYGYTF,TGTGCCAGCAGTGAGGTCTCCAGGGCCTATGGCTACACCTTC,TRBV2,-,TRBJ1-2,-
CASSTTGVMGEKLFF,TGTGCCAGCAGCACGACAGGCGTGATGGGTGAAAAACTGTTTTTT,TRBV7-9,many,TRBJ1-4,-
CSARVGGRPDTGELFF,TGCAGTGCTAGAGTTGGGGGGCGCCCCGACACCGGGGAGCTGTTTTTT,TRBV20-1,few,TRBJ2-2,-
CASSPGTDSYGYTF,TGTGCCAGCAGCCCCGGGACAGATTCCTATGGCTACACCTTC,TRBV12-3/TRBV12-4,-,TRBJ1-2,TRBD1
CSVEGQSSYGYTF,TGCAGCGTTGAGGGACAGAGTTCCTATGGCTACACCTTC,TRBV29-1,-,TRBJ1-2,TRBD1
CSASPYKSYNVQFF,TGCAGCGCCTCCCCCTACAAGTCCTACAATGTGCAGTTCTTC,TRBV29-1,once,TRBJ2-1,-
CASSYSPSGADDTQYF,TGTGCCAGCAGTTACTCACCTAGCGGGGCGGATGATACGCAGTATTTT,TRBV6-5,many,TRBJ2-3,TRBD2
CASSEWSGGREQFF,TGTGCCAGCAGTGAATGGAGCGGGGGGCGTGAGCAGTTCTTC,TRBV25-1,few,TRBJ2-1,TRBD2
CASSTGGHEQYF,TGTGCCAGTAGTACAGGGGGCCACGAGCAGTACTTC,TRBV19,-,TRBJ2-7,TRBD1
CASSDGGNEQFF,TGTGCCAGCAGCGACGGAGGGAATGAGCAGTTCTTC,TRBV7-9,many,TRBJ2-1,-
CASSSGRGPYGYTF,TGTGCCAGCAGCTCGGGGCGGGGGCCCTATGGCTACACCTTC,TRBV28,few,TRBJ1-2,-
CASSLAIGNEQYF,TGTGCCAGCAGCTTAGCGATCGGGAACGAGCAGTACTTC,TRBV7-6,-,TRBJ2-7,-
CASSPRYEQETQYF,TGTGCCAGCAGCCCGCGTTATGAACAAGAGACCCAGTACTTC,TRBV7-9,once,TRBJ2-5,-
CASSRDRGLDTQYF,TGTGCCAGCAGCCGGGACAGGGGTCTCGATACGCAGTATTTT,TRBV11-1,many,TRBJ2-3,TRBD1
CASTQQIAAPSTDTQYF,TGTGCCAGCACCCAACAGATAGCGGCGCCTAGCACAGATACGCAGTATTTT,TRBV7-9,-,TRBJ2-3,-
CSARDPSLATGELFF,TGCAGTGCTAGAGACCCTAGTCTCGCCACCGGGGAGCTGTTTTTT,TRBV20-1,-,TRBJ2-2,-
CASNLAHLSYEQYF,TGTGCCAGCAACCTAGCTCACCTATCCTACGAGCAGTACTTC,TRBV5-6,-,TRBJ2-7,-
CASSLAAGSTGELFF,TGTGCCAGCAGCTTAGCGGCGGGTAGCACCGGGGAGCTGTTTTTT,TRBV7-2,many,TRBJ2-2,-
CASSLGSYLQNPGTNTEAFF,TGTGCCAGCAGTTTGGGGTCGTATCTCCAAAATCCAGGGACCAACACTGAAGCTTTCTTT,TRBV6-2/TRBV6-3,few,TRBJ1-1,-
CASVQGMSQYF,TGTGCCAGCGTACAGGGTATGTCGCAGTATTTT,TRBV25-1,-,TRBJ2-3,-
CASSSTGGPTEAFF,TGTGCCAGCAGTTCGACAGGGGGGCCAACTGAAGCTTTCTTT,TRBV6-2/TRBV6-3,many,TRBJ1-1,TRBD1
CATSDRESFGDTEAFF,TGTGCCACCAGTGACCGGGAATCCTTTGGTGACACTGAAGCTTTCTTT,TRBV24-1,few,TRBJ1-1,-
CSATISPGTRGDTQYF,TGCAGTGCTACTATTAGCCCCGGGACTCGCGGAGATACGCAGTATTTT,TRBV20-1,-,TRBJ2-3,-
CASRSPYLEAFF,TGTGCCAGCCGTTCCCCTTACCTCGAAGCTTTCTTT,TRBV6-5,few,TRBJ1-1,-
CASSFPGGGYEQYF,TGTGCCAGCAGCTTCCCAGGGGGCGGATACGAGCAGTACTTC,TRBV7-8,many,TRBJ2-7,TRBD1
CAISESGMNTEAFF,TGTGCCATCAGTGAGTCCGGCATGAACACTGAAGCTTTCTTT,TRBV10-3,few,TRBJ1-1,-
CASKPWANSPLHF,TGTGCCAGCAAACCCTGGGCTAATTCACCCCTCCACTTT,TRBV6-2/TRBV6-3,-,TRBJ1-6,-
CSARSGVTGELFF,TGCAGTGCTAGGTCAGGGGTTACCGGGGAGCTGTTTTTT,TRBV20-1,few,TRBJ2-2,-
CASSLSTEDRGRLFF,TGTGCCAGCAGCTTATCGACAGAGGACAGGGGACGACTGTTTTTT,TRBV7-9,-,TRBJ1-4,TRBD1
CASSELVTDTQYF,TGTGCCAGCAGTGAACTAGTAACAGATACGCAGTATTTT,TRBV2,few,TRBJ2-3,-
CASSSEGSNQPQHF,TGTGCCAGCAGCTCCGAGGGTAGCAATCAGCCCCAGCATTTT,TRBV7-9,many,TRBJ1-5,-
CASSLDYEKLFF,TGTGCCAGCAGCTTAGATTATGAAAAACTGTTTTTT,TRBV7-9,many,TRBJ1-4,-
CASSYSKSSGDRGYTF,TGTGCCAGCAGTTACTCGAAGTCGTCCGGGGACCGTGGCTACACCTTC,TRBV6-2/TRBV6-3,-,TRBJ1-2,-
CASSRGGLGDTQYF,TGCGCCAGCAGCCGTGGGGGCCTGGGAGATACGCAGTATTTT,TRBV4-3,-,TRBJ2-3,-
CATSRAVQRGNEQFF,TGTGCCACCAGCAGGGCAGTGCAGAGGGGGAATGAGCAGTTCTTC,TRBV15,few,TRBJ2-1,-
CAIRKPLHPSSTDTQYF,TGTGCCATCAGGAAACCCCTTCATCCTTCTAGCACAGATACGCAGTATTTT,TRBV10-3,-,TRBJ2-3,-